This T cell receptor beta chain was sequenced in a study of blood T cell repertoires in COVID-19. Profiling relied on immunoSEQ multiplex PCR, and the TCRdb table lists in-frame clones only, not all of them. The sample yields about 220,000 clones, 87% seen once. The CDR3 totals 14 residues. CDR1 and CDR2 (germline): KGHDR, SFDVKD. V lost 11 bases to trimming and J lost 5 bases; unmatched junction nucleotides: 10. Recruits, aged roughly 18 to 100 years, lived in approximately 26 US areas. The sample consisted of PBMCs or T cells enriched from blood (not recorded which). The sequence was obtained from a woman younger than 45 with acute COVID-19. V usage is TRBV24-1 and J usage is TRBJ1-3; TRBD1 agrees at 8 bases. This CDR3 reads CAIIQGALRNTIYF. CDR3 nucleotide sequence: TGTGCCATTATTCAGGGGGCTTTGAGAAACACCATATATTTT.